This T cell receptor (beta chain) comes out of a study of T cell responses to AZD1222 COVID-19 vaccine. Whole-study findings and limits: Mostly white British, mostly female donors; authors suggested clonal diversity may be underestimated. Unmutated regions of variants are reportedly targeted by nearly half of spike-specific TCRs. Regions 160-218 and 743-854 dominated among vaccine-associated CD4 TCRs spanning spike.

A word on this clone: Its antigen is unknown.

CDR3 length equals 15 residues. Trimming removed 2 bases from V and 4 bases from J; junction bases left unmatched: 6. CDR1 and CDR2 (germline): MNHEY, SMNVEV (reference sequence). Data came from immunoSEQ multiplex PCR; TCRdb stores just in-frame clones and leaves some out. The data show 140,000 to 150,000 clones, less than 95% seen once. The J gene is TRBJ1-2, the V gene TRBV27; the match to TRBD1 covers 8 bases. The sequencing used peripheral blood, collected 28 days after the second dose of the MenACWY control vaccine. This clonotype originated in an adult who received the MenACWY meningococcal vaccine as a control. The CDR3 here is CASSLRTGHVYGYTF. As DNA, the CDR3 is TGTGCCAGCAGTTTAAGGACAGGGCACGTCTATGGCTACACCTTC.